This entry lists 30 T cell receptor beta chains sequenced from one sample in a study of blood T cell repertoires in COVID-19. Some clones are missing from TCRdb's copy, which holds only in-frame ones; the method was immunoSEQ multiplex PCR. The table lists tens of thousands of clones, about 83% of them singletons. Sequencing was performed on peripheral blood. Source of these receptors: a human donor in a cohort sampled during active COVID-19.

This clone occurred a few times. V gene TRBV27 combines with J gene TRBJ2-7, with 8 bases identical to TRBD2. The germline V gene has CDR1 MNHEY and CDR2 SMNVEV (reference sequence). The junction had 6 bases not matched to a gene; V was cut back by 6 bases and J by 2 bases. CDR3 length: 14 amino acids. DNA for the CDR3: TGTGCCAGCAGGAACGGGGGGGGAACCTACGAGCAGTACTTC. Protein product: CASRNGGGTYEQYF.

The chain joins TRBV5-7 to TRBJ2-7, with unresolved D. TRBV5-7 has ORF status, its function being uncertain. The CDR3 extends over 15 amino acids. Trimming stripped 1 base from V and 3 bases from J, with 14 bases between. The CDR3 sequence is CASSLFTINLYEQYF. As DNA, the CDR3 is TGTGCCAGCAGCTTGTTCACAATCAACCTCTACGAGCAGTACTTC.

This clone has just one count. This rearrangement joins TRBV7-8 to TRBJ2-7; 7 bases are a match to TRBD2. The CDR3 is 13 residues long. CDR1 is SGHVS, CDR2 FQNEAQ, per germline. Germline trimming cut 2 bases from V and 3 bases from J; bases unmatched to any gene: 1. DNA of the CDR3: TGTGCCAGCAGCTTACCGGGAGGCTACGAGCAGTACTTC. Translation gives CASSLPGGYEQYF.

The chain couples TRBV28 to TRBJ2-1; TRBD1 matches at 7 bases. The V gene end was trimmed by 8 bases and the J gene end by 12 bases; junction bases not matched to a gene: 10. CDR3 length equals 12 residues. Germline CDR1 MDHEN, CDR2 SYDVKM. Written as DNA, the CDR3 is TGTGCCAGCGTGAAGGGGGCAAAAGGGCAGTTCTTC. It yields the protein CASVKGAKGQFF.

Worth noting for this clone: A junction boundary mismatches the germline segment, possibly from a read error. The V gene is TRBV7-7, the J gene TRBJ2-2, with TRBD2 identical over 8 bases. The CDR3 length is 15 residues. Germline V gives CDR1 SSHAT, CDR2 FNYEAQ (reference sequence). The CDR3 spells CASSPGVAGTGELFF. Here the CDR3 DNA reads TGTGCTAGCAGCCCCGGGGTAGCGGGGACCGGGGAGCTGTTTTTT.

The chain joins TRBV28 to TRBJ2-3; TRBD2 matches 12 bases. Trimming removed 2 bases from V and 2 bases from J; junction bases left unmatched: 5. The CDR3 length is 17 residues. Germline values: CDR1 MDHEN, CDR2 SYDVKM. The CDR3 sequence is CASSLTRLAGVTDTQYF. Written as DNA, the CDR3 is TGTGCCAGCAGTTTAACTCGACTAGCGGGAGTCACAGATACGCAGTATTTT. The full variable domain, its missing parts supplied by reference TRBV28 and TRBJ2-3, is DVKVTQSSRYLVKRTGEKVFLECVQDMDHENMFWYRQDPGLGLRLIYFSYDVKMKEKGDIPEGYSVSREKKERFSLILESASTNQTSMYLCASSLTRLAGVTDTQYFGPGTRLTVL.

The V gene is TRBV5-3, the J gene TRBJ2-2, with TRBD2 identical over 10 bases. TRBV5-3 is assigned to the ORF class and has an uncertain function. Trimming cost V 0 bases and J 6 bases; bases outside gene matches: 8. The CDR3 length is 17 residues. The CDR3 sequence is CARSLVLAGRVAGELFF. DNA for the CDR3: TGTGCCAGAAGCTTGGTACTAGCGGGACGGGTCGCCGGGGAGCTGTTTTTT.

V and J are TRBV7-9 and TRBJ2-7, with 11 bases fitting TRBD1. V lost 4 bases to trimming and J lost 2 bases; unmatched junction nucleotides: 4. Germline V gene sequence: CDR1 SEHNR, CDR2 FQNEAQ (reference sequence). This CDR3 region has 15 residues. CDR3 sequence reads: CASSWAGQGAYEQYF. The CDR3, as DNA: TGTGCCAGCAGCTGGGCGGGACAGGGGGCCTACGAGCAGTACTTC.

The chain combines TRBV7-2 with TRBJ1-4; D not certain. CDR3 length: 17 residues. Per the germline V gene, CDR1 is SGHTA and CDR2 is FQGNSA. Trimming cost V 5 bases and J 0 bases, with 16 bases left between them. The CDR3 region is CASSPIGRQATNEKLFF. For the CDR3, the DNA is TGTGCCAGCAGCCCAATAGGGAGGCAAGCAACTAATGAAAAACTGTTTTTT.

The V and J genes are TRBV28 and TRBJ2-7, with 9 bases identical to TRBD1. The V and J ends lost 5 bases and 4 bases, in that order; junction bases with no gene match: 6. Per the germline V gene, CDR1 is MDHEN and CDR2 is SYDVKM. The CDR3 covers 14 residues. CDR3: CASSRRQGDYEQYF. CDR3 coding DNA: TGTGCCAGCAGTCGTCGACAGGGGGATTACGAGCAGTACTTC.

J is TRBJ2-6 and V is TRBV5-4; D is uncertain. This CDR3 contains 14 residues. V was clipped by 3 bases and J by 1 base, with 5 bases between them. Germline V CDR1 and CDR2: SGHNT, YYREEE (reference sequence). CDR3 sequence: CASSSESGANVLTF. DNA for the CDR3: TGTGCCAGCAGCTCCGAGTCTGGGGCCAACGTCCTGACTTTC. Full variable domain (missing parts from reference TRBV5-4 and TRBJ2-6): ETGVTQSPTHLIKTRGQQVTLRCSSQSGHNTVSWYQQALGQGPQFIFQYYREEENGRGNFPPRFSGLQFPNYSSELNVNALELDDSALYLCASSSESGANVLTFGAGSRLTVL.

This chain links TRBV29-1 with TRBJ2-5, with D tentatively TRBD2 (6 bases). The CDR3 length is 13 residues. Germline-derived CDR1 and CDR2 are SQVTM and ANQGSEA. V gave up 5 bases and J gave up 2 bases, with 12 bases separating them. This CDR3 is CSVRRSGQETQYF. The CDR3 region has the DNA TGCAGCGTTCGACGTAGCGGTCAAGAGACCCAGTACTTC.

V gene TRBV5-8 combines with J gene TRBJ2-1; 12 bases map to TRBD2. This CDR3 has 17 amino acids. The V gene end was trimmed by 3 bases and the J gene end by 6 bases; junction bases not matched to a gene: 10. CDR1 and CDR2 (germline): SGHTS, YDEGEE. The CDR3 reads CASSWGWTSGDRNEQFF. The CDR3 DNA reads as TGTGCCAGCAGCTGGGGTTGGACTAGCGGGGACCGCAATGAGCAGTTCTTC.

CDR3 protein: CASSFRSLTYTDTQYF. The CDR3 DNA reads as TGTGCCAGCAGCTTCCGAAGTCTCACTTACACAGATACGCAGTATTTT. The J gene is TRBJ2-3, the V gene TRBV5-5, with D unclear. V was shortened by 2 bases and J by 2 bases, with 15 bases between the two germline ends. The germline CDR1 and CDR2 sequences are SGHKS and YYEKEE (reference sequence). This CDR3 contains 16 residues. Drawing the rest from reference TRBV5-5 and TRBJ2-3, the complete variable domain is DAGVTQSPTHLIKTRGQQVTLRCSPISGHKSVSWYQQVLGQGPQFIFQYYEKEERGRGNFPDRFSARQFPNYSSELNVNALLLGDSALYLCASSFRSLTYTDTQYFGPGTRLTVL.

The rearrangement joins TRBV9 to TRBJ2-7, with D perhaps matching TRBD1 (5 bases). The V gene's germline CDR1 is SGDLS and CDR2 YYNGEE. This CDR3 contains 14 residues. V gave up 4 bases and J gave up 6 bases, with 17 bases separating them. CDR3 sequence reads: CASSPRPRGGEQYF. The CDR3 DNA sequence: TGTGCCAGCAGCCCCCGCCCAAGGGGCGGCGAGCAGTACTTC.

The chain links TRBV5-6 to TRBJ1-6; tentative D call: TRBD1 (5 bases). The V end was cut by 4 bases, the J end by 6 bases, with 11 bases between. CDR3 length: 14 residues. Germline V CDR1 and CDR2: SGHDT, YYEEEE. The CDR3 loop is CASSRGSLNSPLHF. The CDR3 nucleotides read TGTGCCAGCAGCCGGGGGAGTCTTAATTCACCCCTCCACTTT.

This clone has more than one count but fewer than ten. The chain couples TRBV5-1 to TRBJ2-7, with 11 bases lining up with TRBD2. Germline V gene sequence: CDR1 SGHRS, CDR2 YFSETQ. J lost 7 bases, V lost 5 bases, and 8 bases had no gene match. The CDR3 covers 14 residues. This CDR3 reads CASRITSGSEEQYF. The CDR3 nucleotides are TGCGCCAGCAGGATAACTAGCGGGAGTGAGGAGCAGTACTTC. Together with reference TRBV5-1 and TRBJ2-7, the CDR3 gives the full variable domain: KAGVTQTPRYLIKTRGQQVTLSCSPISGHRSVSWYQQTPGQGLQFLFEYFSETQRNKGNFPGRFSGRQFSNSRSEMNVSTLELGDSALYLCASRITSGSEEQYFGPGTRLTVT.

The CDR3 spells CASRPTRHSGANVLTF. DNA of the CDR3: TGTGCCAGCAGGCCCACCAGGCACTCTGGGGCCAACGTCCTGACTTTC. The gene calls are TRBV27 and TRBJ2-6; D is unclear. The germline V and J ends were trimmed by 6 bases and 0 bases, with 12 bases remaining between them. Germline assignment: CDR1 MNHEY and CDR2 SMNVEV (reference sequence). The CDR3 extends over 16 amino acids.

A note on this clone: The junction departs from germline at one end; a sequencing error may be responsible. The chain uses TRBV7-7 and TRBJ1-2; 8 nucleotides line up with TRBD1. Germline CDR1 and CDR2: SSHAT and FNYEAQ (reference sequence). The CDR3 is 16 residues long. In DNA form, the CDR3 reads TGTGCTAGCAGCTTCCTGGACAGGGAAGGGTCTAGGGGCTACACCTTC. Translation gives CASSFLDREGSRGYTF. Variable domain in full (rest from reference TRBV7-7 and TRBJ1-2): GAGVSQSPRYKVTKRGQDVTLRCDPISSHATLYWYQQALGQGPEFLTYFNYEAQPDKSGLPSDRFSAERPEGSISTLTIQRTEQRDSAMYRCASSFLDREGSRGYTFGSGTRLTVV.

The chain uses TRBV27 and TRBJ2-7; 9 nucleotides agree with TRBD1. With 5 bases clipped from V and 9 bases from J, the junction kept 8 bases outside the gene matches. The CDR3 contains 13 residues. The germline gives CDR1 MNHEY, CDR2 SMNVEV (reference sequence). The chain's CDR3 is CASSTGQGIGQYF. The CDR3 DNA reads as TGTGCCAGCAGTACAGGACAGGGGATCGGGCAGTACTTC.

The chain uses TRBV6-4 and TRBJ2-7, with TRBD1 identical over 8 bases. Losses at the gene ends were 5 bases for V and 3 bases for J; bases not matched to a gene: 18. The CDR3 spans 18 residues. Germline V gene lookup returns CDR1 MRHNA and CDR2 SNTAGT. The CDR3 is CASSYTYPSLQGGYEQYF. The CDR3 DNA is TGTGCCAGCAGTTACACCTACCCTTCCTTACAGGGGGGCTACGAGCAGTACTTC.

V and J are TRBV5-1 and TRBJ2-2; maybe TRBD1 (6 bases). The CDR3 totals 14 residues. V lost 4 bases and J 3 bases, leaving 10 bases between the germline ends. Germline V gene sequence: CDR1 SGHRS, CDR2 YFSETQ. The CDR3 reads CASSKDSYTGELFF. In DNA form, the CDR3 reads TGCGCCAGCAGCAAGGACAGTTACACCGGGGAGCTGTTTTTT. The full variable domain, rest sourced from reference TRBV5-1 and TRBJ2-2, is KAGVTQTPRYLIKTRGQQVTLSCSPISGHRSVSWYQQTPGQGLQFLFEYFSETQRNKGNFPGRFSGRQFSNSRSEMNVSTLELGDSALYLCASSKDSYTGELFFGEGSRLTVL.

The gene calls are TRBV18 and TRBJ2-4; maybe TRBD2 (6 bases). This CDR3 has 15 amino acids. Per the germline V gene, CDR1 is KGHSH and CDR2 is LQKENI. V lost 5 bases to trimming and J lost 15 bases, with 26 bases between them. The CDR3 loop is CASSSERGRREVSYF. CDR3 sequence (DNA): TGTGCCAGCTCATCGGAGCGAGGACGGAGGGAGGTGTCGTACTTC.

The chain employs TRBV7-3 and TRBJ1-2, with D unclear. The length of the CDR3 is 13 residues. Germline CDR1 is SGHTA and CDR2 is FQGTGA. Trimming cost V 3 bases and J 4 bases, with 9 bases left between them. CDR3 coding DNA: TGTGCCAGCAGCTTGGACTACCGCTATGGCTACACCTTC. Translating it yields CASSLDYRYGYTF.

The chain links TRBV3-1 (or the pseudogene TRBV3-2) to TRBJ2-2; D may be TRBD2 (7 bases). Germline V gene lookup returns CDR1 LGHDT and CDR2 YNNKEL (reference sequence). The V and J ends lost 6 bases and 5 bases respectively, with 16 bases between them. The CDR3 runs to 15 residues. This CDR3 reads CASRQRGGRTGELFF. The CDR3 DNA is TGTGCCAGCAGACAAAGGGGGGGAAGGACCGGGGAGCTGTTTTTT.

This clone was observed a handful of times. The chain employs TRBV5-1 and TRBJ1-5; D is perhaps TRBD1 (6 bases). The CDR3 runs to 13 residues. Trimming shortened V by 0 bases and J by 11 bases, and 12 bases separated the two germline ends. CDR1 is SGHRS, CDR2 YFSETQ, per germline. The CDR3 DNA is TGCGCCAGCAGCTTGGAGGGGGAAGAGGCCCAGCATTTT. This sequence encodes CASSLEGEEAQHF.

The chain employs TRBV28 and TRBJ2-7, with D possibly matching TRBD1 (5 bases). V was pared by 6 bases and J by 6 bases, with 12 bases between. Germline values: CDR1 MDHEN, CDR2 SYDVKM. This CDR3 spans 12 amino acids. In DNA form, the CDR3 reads TGTGCCAGCAGCTTCAGGGTTGGCGAGCAGTACTTC. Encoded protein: CASSFRVGEQYF.

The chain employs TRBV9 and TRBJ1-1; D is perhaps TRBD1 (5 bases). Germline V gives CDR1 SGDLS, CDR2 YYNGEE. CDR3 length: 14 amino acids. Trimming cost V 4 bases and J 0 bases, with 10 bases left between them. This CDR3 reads CASSPGTLNTEAFF. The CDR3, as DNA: TGTGCCAGCAGCCCTGGGACTCTGAACACTGAAGCTTTCTTT.

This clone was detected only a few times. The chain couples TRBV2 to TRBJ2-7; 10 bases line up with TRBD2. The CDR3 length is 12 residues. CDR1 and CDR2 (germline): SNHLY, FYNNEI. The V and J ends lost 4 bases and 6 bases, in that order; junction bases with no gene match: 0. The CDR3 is CASSGTSGEQYF. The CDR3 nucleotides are TGTGCCAGCAGTGGGACTAGCGGCGAGCAGTACTTC.

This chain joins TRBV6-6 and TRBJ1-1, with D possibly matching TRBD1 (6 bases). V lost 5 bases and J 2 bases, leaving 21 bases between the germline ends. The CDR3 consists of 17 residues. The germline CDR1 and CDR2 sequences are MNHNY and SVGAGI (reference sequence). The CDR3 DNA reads TGTGCCAGCAGTCACCGGGTACAGGGATGGTTTAACACTGAAGCTTTCTTT. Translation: CASSHRVQGWFNTEAFF.